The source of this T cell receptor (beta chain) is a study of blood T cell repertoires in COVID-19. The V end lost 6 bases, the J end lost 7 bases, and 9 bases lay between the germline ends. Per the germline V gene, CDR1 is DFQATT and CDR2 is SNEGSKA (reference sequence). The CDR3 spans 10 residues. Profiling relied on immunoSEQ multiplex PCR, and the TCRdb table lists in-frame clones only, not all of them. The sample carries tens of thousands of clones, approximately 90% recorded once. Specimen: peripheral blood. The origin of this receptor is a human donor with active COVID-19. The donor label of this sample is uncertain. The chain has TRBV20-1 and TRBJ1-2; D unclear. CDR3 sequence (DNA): TGCAGTGCGAGACTTCGTGGCTACACCTTC. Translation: CSARLRGYTF.